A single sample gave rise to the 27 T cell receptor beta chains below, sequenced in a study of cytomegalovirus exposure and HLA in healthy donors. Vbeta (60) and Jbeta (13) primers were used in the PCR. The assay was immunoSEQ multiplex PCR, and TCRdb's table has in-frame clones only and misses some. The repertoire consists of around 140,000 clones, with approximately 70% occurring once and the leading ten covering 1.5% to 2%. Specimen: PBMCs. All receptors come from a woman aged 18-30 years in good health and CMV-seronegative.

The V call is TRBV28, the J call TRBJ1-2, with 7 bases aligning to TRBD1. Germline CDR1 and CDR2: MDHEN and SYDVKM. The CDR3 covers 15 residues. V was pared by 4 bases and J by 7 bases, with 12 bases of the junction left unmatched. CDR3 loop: CASSSTSTGKRGYTF. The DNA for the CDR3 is TGTGCCAGCAGTTCCACCTCGACAGGGAAGCGTGGCTACACCTTC.

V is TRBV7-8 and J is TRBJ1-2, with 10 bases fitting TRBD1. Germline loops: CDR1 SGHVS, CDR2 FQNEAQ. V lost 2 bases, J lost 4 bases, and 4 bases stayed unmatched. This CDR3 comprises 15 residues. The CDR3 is CASSLSGQGGYGYTF. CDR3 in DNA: TGTGCCAGCAGCTTATCCGGACAGGGGGGCTATGGCTACACCTTC.

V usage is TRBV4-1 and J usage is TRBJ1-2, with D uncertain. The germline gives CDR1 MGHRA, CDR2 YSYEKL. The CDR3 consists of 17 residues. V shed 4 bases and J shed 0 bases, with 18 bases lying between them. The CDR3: CASSPRGRRTSNYGYTF. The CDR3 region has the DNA TGCGCCAGCAGCCCCCGTGGCAGGAGGACTTCTAACTATGGCTACACCTTC.

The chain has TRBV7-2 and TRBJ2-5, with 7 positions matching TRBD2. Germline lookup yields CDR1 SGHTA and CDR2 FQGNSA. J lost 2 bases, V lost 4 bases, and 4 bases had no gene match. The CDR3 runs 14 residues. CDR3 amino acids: CASSSGGLQETQYF. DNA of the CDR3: TGTGCCAGCAGCTCGGGGGGACTACAAGAGACCCAGTACTTC.

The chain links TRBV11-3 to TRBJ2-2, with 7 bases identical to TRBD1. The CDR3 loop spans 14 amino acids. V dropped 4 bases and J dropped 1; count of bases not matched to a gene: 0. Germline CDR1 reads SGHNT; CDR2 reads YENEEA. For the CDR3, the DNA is TGTGCCAGCAGCTGGGACAGGAACACCGGGGAGCTGTTTTTT. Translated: CASSWDRNTGELFF.

CDR3 region: CASRYSPLARNEQFF. CDR3 sequence (DNA): TGCGCCAGCAGATACTCCCCCCTAGCGAGGAATGAGCAGTTCTTC. The chain employs TRBV4-1 and TRBJ2-1; a weak D match, TRBD2 (6 bases). Germline CDR1 MGHRA, CDR2 YSYEKL. CDR3 length equals 15 residues. Trimming left V 6 bases short and J 7 bases short, with 19 bases between.

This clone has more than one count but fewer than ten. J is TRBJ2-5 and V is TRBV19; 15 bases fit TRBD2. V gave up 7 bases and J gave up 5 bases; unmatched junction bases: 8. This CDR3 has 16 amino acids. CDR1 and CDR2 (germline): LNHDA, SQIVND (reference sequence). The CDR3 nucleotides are TGTGCCAGTAAATTCTGGACTAGCGGGGGGGTGGAGACCCAGTACTTC. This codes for CASKFWTSGGVETQYF.

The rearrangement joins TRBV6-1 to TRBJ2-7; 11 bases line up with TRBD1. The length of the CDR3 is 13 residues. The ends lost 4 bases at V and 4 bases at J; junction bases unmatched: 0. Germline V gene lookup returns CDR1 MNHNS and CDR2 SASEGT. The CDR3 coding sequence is TGTGCCAGCAGTGGGGACAGGGGGTACGAGCAGTACGTC. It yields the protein CASSGDRGYEQYV.

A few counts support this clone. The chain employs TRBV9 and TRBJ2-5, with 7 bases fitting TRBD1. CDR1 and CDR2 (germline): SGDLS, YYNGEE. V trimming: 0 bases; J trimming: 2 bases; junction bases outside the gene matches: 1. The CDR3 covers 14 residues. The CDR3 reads CASSVEQGQETQYF. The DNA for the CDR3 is TGTGCCAGCAGCGTAGAACAGGGGCAAGAGACCCAGTACTTC.

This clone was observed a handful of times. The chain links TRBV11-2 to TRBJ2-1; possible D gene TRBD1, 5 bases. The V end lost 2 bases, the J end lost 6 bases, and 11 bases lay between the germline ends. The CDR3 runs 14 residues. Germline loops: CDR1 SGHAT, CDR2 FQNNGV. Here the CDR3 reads CASSLSFRANEQFF. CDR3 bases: TGTGCCAGCAGCTTATCTTTCAGGGCCAATGAGCAGTTCTTC.

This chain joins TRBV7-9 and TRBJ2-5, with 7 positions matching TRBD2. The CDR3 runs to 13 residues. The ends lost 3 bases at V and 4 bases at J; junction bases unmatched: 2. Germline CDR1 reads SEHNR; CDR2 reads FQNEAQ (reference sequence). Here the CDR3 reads CASSLTSTETQYF. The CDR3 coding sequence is TGTGCCAGCAGCTTGACTAGCACAGAGACCCAGTACTTC.

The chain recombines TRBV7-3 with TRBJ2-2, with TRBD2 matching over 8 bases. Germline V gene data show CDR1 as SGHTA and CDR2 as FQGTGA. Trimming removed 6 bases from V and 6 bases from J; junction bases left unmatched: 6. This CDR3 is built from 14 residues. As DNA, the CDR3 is TGTGCCAGCAGTCCGGGGGGGATTTCCGGGGAGCTGTTTTTT. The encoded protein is CASSPGGISGELFF. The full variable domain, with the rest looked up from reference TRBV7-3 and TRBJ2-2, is GAGVSQTPSNKVTEKGKYVELRCDPISGHTALYWYRQSLGQGPEFLIYFQGTGAADDSGLPNDRFFAVRPEGSVSTLKIQRTERGDSAVYLCASSPGGISGELFFGEGSRLTVL.

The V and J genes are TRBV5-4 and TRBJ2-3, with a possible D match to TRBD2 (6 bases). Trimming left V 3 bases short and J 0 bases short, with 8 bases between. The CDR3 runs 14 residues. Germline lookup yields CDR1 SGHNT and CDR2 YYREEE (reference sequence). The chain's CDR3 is CASSSSASTDTQYF. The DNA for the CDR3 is TGTGCCAGCAGCTCTAGCGCTAGCACAGATACGCAGTATTTT.

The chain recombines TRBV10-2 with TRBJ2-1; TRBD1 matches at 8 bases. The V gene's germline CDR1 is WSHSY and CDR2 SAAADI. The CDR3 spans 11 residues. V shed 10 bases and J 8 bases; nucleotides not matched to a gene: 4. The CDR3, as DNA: TGCGCCACCCAGGGGGCCGATGAGCAGTTCTTC. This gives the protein CATQGADEQFF.

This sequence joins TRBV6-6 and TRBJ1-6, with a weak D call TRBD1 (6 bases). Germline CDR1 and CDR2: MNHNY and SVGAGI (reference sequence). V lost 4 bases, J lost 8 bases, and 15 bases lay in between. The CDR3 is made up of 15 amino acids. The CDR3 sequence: CASSSPARGDSPLHF. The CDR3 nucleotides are TGTGCCAGCAGTTCCCCCGCCAGGGGTGATTCACCCCTCCACTTT.

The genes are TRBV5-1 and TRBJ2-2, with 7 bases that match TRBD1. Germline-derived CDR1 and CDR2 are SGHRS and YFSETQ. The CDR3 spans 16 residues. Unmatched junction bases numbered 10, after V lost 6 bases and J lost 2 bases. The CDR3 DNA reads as TGCGCCAGCACATTAACCGGGACAGTAAACACCGGGGAGCTGTTTTTT. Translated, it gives CASTLTGTVNTGELFF.

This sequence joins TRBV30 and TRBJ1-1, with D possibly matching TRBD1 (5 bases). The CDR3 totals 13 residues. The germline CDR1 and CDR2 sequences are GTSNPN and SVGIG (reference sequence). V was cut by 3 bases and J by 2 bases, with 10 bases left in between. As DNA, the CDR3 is TGTGCCTGGAGGCAGGACAAAAACACTGAAGCTTTCTTT. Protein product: CAWRQDKNTEAFF.

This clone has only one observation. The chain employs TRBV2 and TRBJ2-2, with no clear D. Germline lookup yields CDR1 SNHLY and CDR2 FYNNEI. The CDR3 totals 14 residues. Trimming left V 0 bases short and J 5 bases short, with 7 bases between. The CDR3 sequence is CASSEAAGTGELFF. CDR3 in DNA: TGTGCCAGCAGTGAAGCGGCCGGGACCGGGGAGCTGTTTTTT.

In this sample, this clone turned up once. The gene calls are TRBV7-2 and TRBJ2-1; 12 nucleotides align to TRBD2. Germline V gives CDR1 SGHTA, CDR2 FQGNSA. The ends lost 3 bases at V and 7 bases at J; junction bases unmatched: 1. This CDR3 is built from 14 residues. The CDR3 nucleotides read TGTGCCAGCAGCTTGGGGACTAGCGGGAATGAGCAGTTCTTC. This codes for CASSLGTSGNEQFF.

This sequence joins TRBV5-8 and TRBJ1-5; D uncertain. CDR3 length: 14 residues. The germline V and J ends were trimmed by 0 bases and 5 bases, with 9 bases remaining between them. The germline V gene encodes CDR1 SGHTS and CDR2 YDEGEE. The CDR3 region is CASSLVIAYQPQHF. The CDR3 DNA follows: TGTGCCAGCAGCTTGGTCATAGCATATCAGCCCCAGCATTTT.

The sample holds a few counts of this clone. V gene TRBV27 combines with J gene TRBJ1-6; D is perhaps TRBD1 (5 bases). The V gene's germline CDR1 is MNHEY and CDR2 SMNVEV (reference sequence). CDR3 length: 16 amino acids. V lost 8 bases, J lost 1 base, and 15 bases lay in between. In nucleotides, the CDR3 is TGTGCCAGCGGGCCGACAGCAGCATCCTATAATTCACCCCTCCACTTT. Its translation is CASGPTAASYNSPLHF.

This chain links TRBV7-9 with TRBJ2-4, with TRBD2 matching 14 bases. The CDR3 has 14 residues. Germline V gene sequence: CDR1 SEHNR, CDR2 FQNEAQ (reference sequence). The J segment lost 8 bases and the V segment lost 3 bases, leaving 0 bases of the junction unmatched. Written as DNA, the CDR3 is TGTGCCAGCAGCTTGGGACTAGCGGGAGACATTCAGTACTTC. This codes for CASSLGLAGDIQYF. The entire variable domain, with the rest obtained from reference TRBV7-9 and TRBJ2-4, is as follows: DTGVSQNPRHKITKRGQNVTFRCDPISEHNRLYWYRQTLGQGPEFLTYFQNEAQLEKSRLLSDRFSAERPKGSFSTLEIQRTEQGDSAMYLCASSLGLAGDIQYFGAGTRLSVL.

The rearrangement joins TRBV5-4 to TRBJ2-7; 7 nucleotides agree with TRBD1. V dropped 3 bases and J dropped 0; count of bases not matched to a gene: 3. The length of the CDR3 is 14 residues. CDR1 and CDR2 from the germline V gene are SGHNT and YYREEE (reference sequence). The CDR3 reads CASSWGTASYEQYF. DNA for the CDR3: TGTGCCAGCAGCTGGGGGACAGCCTCCTACGAGCAGTACTTC.

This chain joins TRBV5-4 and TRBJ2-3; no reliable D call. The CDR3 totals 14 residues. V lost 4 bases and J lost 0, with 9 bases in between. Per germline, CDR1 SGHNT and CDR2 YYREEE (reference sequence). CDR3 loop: CASSPLVSTDTQYF. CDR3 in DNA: TGTGCCAGCAGCCCCCTAGTAAGCACAGATACGCAGTATTTT. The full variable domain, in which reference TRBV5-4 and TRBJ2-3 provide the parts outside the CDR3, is ETGVTQSPTHLIKTRGQQVTLRCSSQSGHNTVSWYQQALGQGPQFIFQYYREEENGRGNFPPRFSGLQFPNYSSELNVNALELDDSALYLCASSPLVSTDTQYFGPGTRLTVL.

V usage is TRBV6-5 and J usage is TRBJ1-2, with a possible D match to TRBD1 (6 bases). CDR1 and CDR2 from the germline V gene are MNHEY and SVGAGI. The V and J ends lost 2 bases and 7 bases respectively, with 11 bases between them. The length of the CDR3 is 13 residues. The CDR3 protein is CASSYTQGSGYTF. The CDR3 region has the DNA TGTGCCAGCAGTTACACACAGGGCTCTGGCTACACCTTC.

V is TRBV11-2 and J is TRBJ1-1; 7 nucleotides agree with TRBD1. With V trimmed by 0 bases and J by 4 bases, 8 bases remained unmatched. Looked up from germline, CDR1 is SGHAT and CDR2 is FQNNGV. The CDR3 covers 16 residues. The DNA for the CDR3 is TGTGCCAGCAGCTTAGATCAGGGGGAACGCGGCACTGAAGCTTTCTTT. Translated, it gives CASSLDQGERGTEAFF.

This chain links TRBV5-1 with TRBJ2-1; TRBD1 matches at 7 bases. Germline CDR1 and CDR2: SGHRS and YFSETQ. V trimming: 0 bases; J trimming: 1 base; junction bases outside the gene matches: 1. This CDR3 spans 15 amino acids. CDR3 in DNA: TGCGCCAGCAGCTTGGAGGGGGCTTCCTACAATGAGCAGTTCTTC. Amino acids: CASSLEGASYNEQFF.